This T cell receptor (beta chain) was recovered during a study of blood T cell repertoires in COVID-19. As for the study in general: From the United States, Italy and Spain came samples of acute and convalescent COVID-19.

Only one count was recorded for this clone. The CDR3 spans 16 residues. Germline V lookup: CDR1 SEHNR, CDR2 FQNEAQ (reference sequence). J gave up 1 base and V 5 bases, and 9 bases lay outside the gene matches. Method: immunoSEQ multiplex PCR; TCRdb's copy keeps in-frame clones and lacks some. In the table there are 250,000 to 300,000 clones, roughly 90% of which are singletons. The sequencing sample was made of peripheral blood. V usage is TRBV7-9 and J usage is TRBJ2-3; TRBD1 matches 7 bases. This TCR derives from a woman in her twenties or thirties with COVID-19, enrolled during active disease. For the CDR3, the DNA is TGTGCCAGCAGCCGCTCGACAGGGACGGGCACAGATACGCAGTATTTT. It translates to CASSRSTGTGTDTQYF.